Each of the 10 T cell receptor beta chains below was sequenced from the same sample in a study of T cell repertoires in aging, cancer and after chemotherapy. Multiplex touch-down PCR with TRB-A/B primers amplified rearranged V-D-J TRB sequences. TCRdb used MiXCR to reprocess the multiplex PCR reads, holding one entry per CDR3 protein. The sample lists approximately 400 distinct CDR3 sequences; approximately 39% were seen once. TCR beta rearrangements were amplified from peripheral blood genomic DNA. Sample: blood. The receptors were sampled from a human donor with a blood cancer.

This clonotype is hyperexpanded within its sample. The chain recombines TRBV15 with TRBJ2-3, with TRBD2 identical over 7 bases. With 1 base clipped from V and 2 bases from J, the junction kept 3 bases outside the gene matches. Germline V lookup: CDR1 LNHNV, CDR2 YYDKDF (reference sequence). The CDR3 has 15 residues. CDR3 sequence (DNA): TGTGCCACCAGCAGAGGCGGGAGTCTCACAGATACGCAGTATTTT. Its translation: CATSRGGSLTDTQYF.

This CDR3 reads CASSFYPAGAGTSGPSSYEQYF. Written as DNA, the CDR3 is TGTGCCAGCAGTTTTTACCCAGCAGGGGCCGGGACTAGCGGGCCCAGCTCCTACGAGCAGTACTTC. This chain connects TRBV6-2 or TRBV6-3 to TRBJ2-7; 12 bases align to TRBD2. The junction had 22 bases not matched to a gene; V was cut back by 4 bases and J by 0 bases. CDR1 is MNHEY, CDR2 SVGEGT, per germline. The CDR3 is 22 residues long.

By proportion, this clonotype is medium-sized (0.01 to 0.1%). The gene calls are TRBV7-3 and TRBJ2-1; 12 bases are a match to TRBD2. V gave up 2 bases and J gave up 5 bases; unmatched junction bases: 10. This CDR3 is 18 amino acids long. From germline, CDR1 is SGHTA and CDR2 FQGTGA. DNA for the CDR3: TGTGCCAGCAGCTTAGTTTTCGCTAGCGGGAGGGGAGACAATGAGCAGTTCTTC. Encoded protein: CASSLVFASGRGDNEQFF.

This clonotype is judged medium-sized. This sequence joins TRBV7-2 and TRBJ2-7, with 8 bases fitting TRBD1. Germline CDR1 is SGHTA and CDR2 is FQGNSA. J gave up 5 bases and V 5 bases, and 5 bases lay outside the gene matches. The CDR3 extends over 13 amino acids. The CDR3 loop is CASSADRVNEQYV. CDR3 bases: TGTGCCAGCAGCGCGGACAGGGTGAACGAGCAGTACGTC.

This clonotype is judged large. This chain connects TRBV19 to TRBJ1-2; D not certain. Germline CDR1 is LNHDA and CDR2 is SQIVND (reference sequence). The CDR3 contains 13 residues. V shed 1 base and J shed 2 bases, with 5 bases lying between them. The CDR3 nucleotides are TGTGCCAGTAGTATAGCGGGAAACTATGGCTACACCTTC. Its protein product is CASSIAGNYGYTF.

As for this clonotype: This may be a read error: a much more frequent sequence differs by one nucleotide. The chain recombines TRBV6-5 with TRBJ1-1; D is unresolved. This CDR3 spans 14 amino acids. Germline-derived CDR1 and CDR2 are MNHEY and SVGAGI. V shed 5 bases and J shed 1 base, with 11 bases lying between them. Here the CDR3 reads CASSEPSKNTEAFF. CDR3 in DNA: TGTGCCAGCAGTGAGCCCAGTAAGAACACTGAAGCTTTCTTT.

This clonotype is medium-sized (0.01 to 0.1%) by share. V and J are TRBV19 and TRBJ1-5; weak D call: TRBD1 (5 bases). The CDR3 sequence is 15 residues long. Germline CDR1 reads LNHDA; CDR2 reads SQIVND (reference sequence). Deletions cut 3 bases from V and 6 bases from J, with 15 bases between. As DNA, the CDR3 is TGTGCCAGTAGTATCGGTCCCGGGGACGCTCAGCCCCAGCATTTT. The encoded protein is CASSIGPGDAQPQHF.

This clonotype is categorized as medium-sized. J is TRBJ2-3 and V is TRBV20-1, with D hard to call. V was cut by 0 bases and J by 5 bases, with 18 bases left in between. The CDR3 consists of 16 residues. Germline V CDR1 and CDR2: DFQATT, SNEGSKA (reference sequence). CDR3 region: CSARDHASPIKDTQYF. In DNA form, the CDR3 reads TGCAGTGCTAGAGATCATGCGAGCCCCATCAAAGATACGCAGTATTTT.

This clonotype qualifies as medium-sized (0.01 to 0.1%). The genes are TRBV28 and TRBJ1-4, with D possibly TRBD1 on 5 matching bases. CDR1 and CDR2 (germline): MDHEN, SYDVKM. Trimming cost V 5 bases and J 6 bases, with 25 bases left between them. The CDR3 runs 18 residues. The CDR3 reads CASSPYSLGATLDEKLFF. Written as DNA, the CDR3 is TGTGCCAGCAGTCCATATTCTCTCGGGGCAACCTTGGATGAAAAACTGTTTTTT.

This clonotype has a handful of counts. The chain has TRBV5-1 and TRBJ1-1, with TRBD1 as a possible D gene (5 bases). Germline V lookup: CDR1 SGHRS, CDR2 YFSETQ. CDR3 length: 19 residues. The germline V and J ends were trimmed by 2 bases and 1 base, with 24 bases remaining between them. The CDR3 region has the DNA TGCGCCAGCAGCTTCCTAGACAGCTACTACCCCATGGCGAACACTGAAGCTTTCTTT. Protein product: CASSFLDSYYPMANTEAFF.